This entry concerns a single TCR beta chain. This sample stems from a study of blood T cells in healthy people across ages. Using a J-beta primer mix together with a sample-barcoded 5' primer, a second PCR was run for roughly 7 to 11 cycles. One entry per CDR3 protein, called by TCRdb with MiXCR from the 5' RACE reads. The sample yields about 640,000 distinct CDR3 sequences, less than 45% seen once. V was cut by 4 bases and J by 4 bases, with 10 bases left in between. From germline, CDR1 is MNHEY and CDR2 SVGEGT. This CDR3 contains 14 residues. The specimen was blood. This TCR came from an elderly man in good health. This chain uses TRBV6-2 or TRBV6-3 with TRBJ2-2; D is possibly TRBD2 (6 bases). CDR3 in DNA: TGTGCCAGCAGTTTTACGGGAGTCACCGGGGAGCTGTTTTTT. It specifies CASSFTGVTGELFF.